The source of this T cell receptor (beta chain) is a study of T cells after yellow fever vaccination. General study findings and limits: Contaminants from the bulk population, in the form of abundant clonotypes, could be found in FACS-sorted repertoires.

A 5'RACE template-switching step, the method used to make TCR cDNA, added a universal primer site and UMIs. TCRdb passed the 5' RACE reads through MiXCR, listing each CDR3 protein once. In the table there are over 100,000 distinct CDR3 sequences, roughly 8.9% of which are singletons. Deletions cut 3 bases from V and 2 bases from J, with 12 bases between. The CDR3 covers 14 residues. CDR1 is SGHRS, CDR2 YFSETQ, per germline. To note about this clonotype: Its antigen is unidentified.

This receptor was identified in a young man who received the YFV17D yellow fever vaccine. Here the sequenced sample was CD8+ T cells sorted from PBMCs, taken 45 days after the yellow fever booster vaccination. The chain combines TRBV5-1 with TRBJ2-7; D not certain. This CDR3 reads CASSSPGPTYEQYF. DNA for the CDR3: TGCGCCAGCAGCTCCCCCGGGCCCACCTACGAGCAGTACTTC. Together with reference TRBV5-1 and TRBJ2-7, the CDR3 gives the full variable domain: KAGVTQTPRYLIKTRGQQVTLSCSPISGHRSVSWYQQTPGQGLQFLFEYFSETQRNKGNFPGRFSGRQFSNSRSEMNVSTLELGDSALYLCASSSPGPTYEQYFGPGTRLTVT.